The 18 T cell receptor beta chains listed next were all sequenced from one sample in a study of blood T cells in healthy people across ages (dated by TCRdb to about 2015). Library creation used 5' RACE. Sequencing relied on an Illumina HiSeq 2500. A second roughly 6 to 12 cycle PCR used a sample-barcoded 5' primer and a J-beta primer mix. TCRdb's own reprocessing of the public reads used fastp at Q25 and MiXCR and kept productive beta chains. Identical CDR3 protein sequences are pooled into one entry, listed with their most common genes and DNA. This sample holds roughly 830,000 distinct CDR3 sequences; 62% were observed only once. The ten top clones hold about a quarter of the sample. The specimen was blood. All receptors derive from a young man in good health.

This clonotype came up a few times. The chain carries TRBV6-6 and TRBJ1-5; TRBD1 might be the D (5 bases). The CDR3 loop spans 17 amino acids. V gave up 0 bases and J gave up 7 bases, with 19 bases separating them. In germline, CDR1 is MNHNY, CDR2 SVGAGI (reference sequence). The CDR3 coding sequence is TGTGCCAGCAGTTACTCGAGAGGACCCGGGGGGGAGCAGCCCCAGCATTTT. It yields the protein CASSYSRGPGGEQPQHF.

The V call is TRBV7-9, the J call TRBJ1-4; TRBD1 might be the D (5 bases). The V end was cut by 3 bases, the J end by 5 bases, with 16 bases between. The CDR3 is 16 amino acids. Germline V CDR1 and CDR2: SEHNR, FQNEAQ (reference sequence). Here the CDR3 reads CASSFDRGLQNEKLFF. CDR3 bases: TGTGCCAGCAGCTTTGATAGGGGATTACAGAATGAAAAACTGTTTTTT.

Note on this clonotype: This may be a read error, as it is one base from a much larger clone. V and J are TRBV29-1 and TRBJ2-7, with 8 bases aligning to TRBD1. The V gene's germline CDR1 is SQVTM and CDR2 ANQGSEA. The CDR3 length is 13 residues. CDR3 coding DNA: TGCAGCGTTGAACGACAGGGGTTCTACGAGCGGTACTTC. Its translation is CSVERQGFYERYF.

The chain uses TRBV20-1 and TRBJ2-7, with 8 positions matching TRBD1. The DNA end lines up better with TRBJ2-5; the J call may be wrong. Germline-derived CDR1 and CDR2 are DFQATT and SNEGSKA (reference sequence). CDR3 size: 15 residues. The CDR3 here is CSPSSGGVVRETQYF. In DNA form, the CDR3 reads TGCAGTCCTTCGTCAGGGGGCGTTGTTCGAGAGACCCAGTACTTC.

In this sample, this clonotype turned up many times. The rearrangement uses TRBV20-1 and TRBJ1-2; D unclear. Trimming took off 0 bases at V and 6 bases at J, with 20 bases between the two ends. Per germline, CDR1 DFQATT and CDR2 SNEGSKA (reference sequence). The length of the CDR3 is 16 residues. CDR3 DNA: TGCAGTGCTAGAGATCGCTTGTCTCGAGCGGATGATGGCTACACCTTC. Translating it yields CSARDRLSRADDGYTF.

The rearrangement joins TRBV3-1 to TRBJ2-7; TRBD1 matches at 7 bases. V trimming: 4 bases; J trimming: 5 bases; junction bases outside the gene matches: 8. Germline assignment: CDR1 LGHDT and CDR2 YNNKEL (reference sequence). CDR3 size: 14 residues. The CDR3 protein is CASSPTTGSHEQYF. In DNA, the CDR3 is TGTGCCAGCAGCCCTACGACAGGGAGTCACGAGCAGTACTTC.

V usage is TRBV12-3 or TRBV12-4 and J usage is TRBJ2-2; 12 bases line up with TRBD2. Trimming took 6 bases from V and 9 from J; bases not matched to a gene: 8. There are 15 residues in the CDR3. In DNA, the CDR3 is TGTGCCAGCAGCCCTAGCGGGGGGGCCCTAAGGGAGCTGTTTTTT. It translates to CASSPSGGALRELFF.

The J gene is TRBJ2-1, the V gene TRBV7-8; 7 bases line up with TRBD1. Germline CDR1 SGHVS, CDR2 FQNEAQ. CDR3 length: 14 amino acids. The V gene end was trimmed by 5 bases and the J gene end by 7 bases; junction bases not matched to a gene: 8. CDR3 DNA sequence: TGTGCCAGCAGCGTAGGGACAGTTCAAAATGAGCAGTTCTTC. Translation gives CASSVGTVQNEQFF. Looking up the rest from reference TRBV7-8 and TRBJ2-1 gives the full variable domain: GAGVSQSPRYKVAKRGQDVALRCDPISGHVSLFWYQQALGQGPEFLTYFQNEAQLDKSGLPSDRFFAERPEGSVSTLKIQRTQQEDSAVYLCASSVGTVQNEQFFGPGTRLTVL.

This CDR3 reads CASSLRDTQQETQYF. The CDR3 region has the DNA TGTGCCAGCAGTCTCCGGGACACTCAACAAGAGACCCAGTACTTC. This chain joins TRBV28 and TRBJ2-5, with a possible D match to TRBD1 (6 bases). V lost 5 bases and J 2 bases, leaving 15 bases between the germline ends. The CDR3 sequence is 15 residues long. CDR1 is MDHEN, CDR2 SYDVKM, per germline.

The chain employs TRBV11-3 and TRBJ2-3; no definite D call. The CDR3 has 14 residues. The V end was cut by 5 bases, the J end by 5 bases, with 14 bases between. In germline, CDR1 is SGHNT, CDR2 YENEEA. As DNA, the CDR3 is TGTGCCAGCAGCCCGGGTGCGTCAGGAGATACGCAGTATTTT. Its protein is CASSPGASGDTQYF.

Worth noting for this clonotype: At one of its ends the junction is not consistent with the germline gene, which may arise from a read error. The chain couples TRBV9 to TRBJ2-6; D uncertain. Germline V gene sequence: CDR1 SGDLS, CDR2 YYNGEE. CDR3 length: 15 residues. The CDR3 is CAGSVGNIKANVLTF. The CDR3 nucleotides read TGTGCCGGCAGCGTGGGTAACATAAAGGCCAACGTCCTGACTTTC.

This chain joins TRBV20-1 and TRBJ2-4; TRBD1 is a possible D gene (6 bases). The CDR3 contains 13 residues. The V end lost 5 bases, the J end lost 10 bases, and 18 bases lay between the germline ends. From germline, CDR1 is DFQATT and CDR2 SNEGSKA (reference sequence). The CDR3 coding sequence is TGCAGTGCTTCCCAGACAGGCCGAGGGATTCAGTACTTC. This codes for CSASQTGRGIQYF.

This clonotype was seen only a few times. The chain carries TRBV5-1 and TRBJ2-7, with D hard to call. Germline assignment: CDR1 SGHRS and CDR2 YFSETQ. This CDR3 contains 14 residues. Trimming stripped 2 bases from V and 2 bases from J, with 11 bases between. The CDR3 spells CASSFSRETYEQYF. In DNA, the CDR3 is TGCGCCAGCAGCTTTTCCCGCGAGACCTACGAGCAGTACTTC.

The chain couples TRBV20-1 to TRBJ1-1; TRBD1 matches at 8 bases. Losses at the gene ends were 5 bases for V and 1 base for J; bases not matched to a gene: 6. CDR3 size: 14 residues. Germline CDR1 reads DFQATT; CDR2 reads SNEGSKA (reference sequence). CDR3 protein: CSAWDRRTNTEAFF. Written as DNA, the CDR3 is TGCAGTGCTTGGGACAGGCGGACGAACACTGAAGCTTTCTTT.

The sample holds one count of this clonotype. The chain couples TRBV6-4 to TRBJ2-3, with D maybe TRBD1 (6 bases). CDR3 length: 15 amino acids. V lost 6 bases and J lost 2, with 15 bases in between. Per germline, CDR1 MRHNA and CDR2 SNTAGT. CDR3 coding DNA: TGTGCCAGCAGCGAGTCGGGGACAAACACAGATACGCAGTATTTT. Protein sequence: CASSESGTNTDTQYF.

This clonotype was seen more than once but under ten times. The chain has TRBV27 and TRBJ2-7; D unclear. Germline V gene data show CDR1 as MNHEY and CDR2 as SMNVEV (reference sequence). CDR3 length equals 14 residues. Trimming left V 10 bases short and J 3 bases short, with 19 bases between. CDR3 bases: TGTGCCACCGGCTCATTCCTAAGGGACTACGAGCAGTACTTC. Translating gives CATGSFLRDYEQYF.

This CDR3 is CASSPTRGYHEQYF. The CDR3 region has the DNA TGTGCCAGCAGCCCGACCAGGGGGTATCACGAGCAGTACTTC. This rearrangement joins TRBV7-3 to TRBJ2-7, with 7 bases identical to TRBD1. The CDR3 is 14 amino acids. In germline, CDR1 is SGHTA, CDR2 FQGTGA. V gave up 5 bases and J gave up 5 bases; unmatched junction bases: 9.

The table lists this clonotype with many counts. The V call is TRBV29-1, the J call TRBJ2-3, with TRBD1 matching 9 bases. CDR3 length equals 15 residues. Germline V gene data show CDR1 as SQVTM and CDR2 as ANQGSEA. V lost 2 bases, J lost 4 bases, and 7 bases stayed unmatched. CDR3 sequence: CSVEFLGQGSDTQYF. For the CDR3, the DNA is TGCAGCGTTGAATTTCTGGGACAGGGCTCAGATACGCAGTATTTT.